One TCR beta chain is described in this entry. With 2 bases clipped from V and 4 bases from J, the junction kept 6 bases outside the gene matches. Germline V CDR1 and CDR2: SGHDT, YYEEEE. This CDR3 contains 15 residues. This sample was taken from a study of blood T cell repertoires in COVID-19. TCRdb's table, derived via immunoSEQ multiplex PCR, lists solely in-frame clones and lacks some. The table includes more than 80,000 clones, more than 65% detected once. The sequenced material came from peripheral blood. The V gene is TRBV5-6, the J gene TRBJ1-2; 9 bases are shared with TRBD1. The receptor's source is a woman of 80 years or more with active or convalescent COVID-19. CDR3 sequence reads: CASSLTGTGRYGYTF. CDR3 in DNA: TGTGCCAGCAGCTTAACCGGGACAGGGCGCTATGGCTACACCTTC.